This T cell receptor (beta chain) appears in the sequencing data of a study of blood T cell repertoires in COVID-19. Trimming removed 1 base from V and 3 bases from J, with 17 bases in between. The CDR3 extends over 17 amino acids. Germline CDR1 reads SGHAT; CDR2 reads FQNNGV. Produced via immunoSEQ multiplex PCR; TCRdb's table is partial and in-frame only. Altogether 200,000 to 250,000 clones are present, approximately 90% being singletons, with the ten largest covering 2% to 3%. The chain recombines TRBV11-2 with TRBJ2-3; TRBD1 might be the D (7 bases). This receptor was obtained from a man between 25 and 39 years old with COVID-19, enrolled during active disease. The sample was peripheral blood. For the CDR3, the DNA is TGTGCCAGCAGCTTAGGGTCAGGGGGGCGGTTGACAGATACGCAGTATTTT. Translated: CASSLGSGGRLTDTQYF.